These 30 T cell receptor beta chains share one sample of origin, sequenced in a study of T cell changes during pregnancy in multiple sclerosis. Assay: immunoSEQ multiplex PCR; the TCRdb copy retains only in-frame clones and omits some. The top ten hold 1.2% of the sample, which has about 100,000 clones, over 85% seen once. The sample in question was peripheral blood, obtained in the second trimester of pregnancy. These receptors were taken from a female donor with multiple sclerosis, enrolled in a pregnancy study.

The rearrangement uses TRBV4-1 and TRBJ2-5; 9 nucleotides line up with TRBD2. V shed 10 bases, J shed 4 bases, and the junction held 19 bases outside the gene matches. The germline CDR1 and CDR2 sequences are MGHRA and YSYEKL. The CDR3 runs 17 residues. The CDR3 protein is CATLISGRNGPGETQYF. The CDR3 DNA reads as TGCGCCACCTTAATCAGCGGGAGGAACGGACCAGGAGAGACCCAGTACTTC.

The chain is built from TRBV28 and TRBJ1-2; TRBD1 matches 7 bases. V was clipped by 7 bases and J by 3 bases; unmatched bases: 11. The CDR3 length is 15 residues. CDR1 and CDR2 from the germline V gene are MDHEN and SYDVKM. The CDR3 here is CASKGGAGSHYGYTF. The CDR3 bases are TGTGCCAGCAAAGGGGGCGCAGGGAGTCACTATGGCTACACCTTC.

The J gene is TRBJ1-5, the V gene TRBV19, with a possible D match to TRBD1 (6 bases). Per germline, CDR1 LNHDA and CDR2 SQIVND (reference sequence). The V gene lost 6 bases and the J gene lost 4 bases, with 16 bases spanning the gap. The CDR3 spans 15 residues. CDR3 region: CASSGGAPRNQPQHF. CDR3 nucleotide sequence: TGTGCCAGTAGCGGGGGGGCACCGAGAAATCAGCCCCAGCATTTT.

The chain couples TRBV19 to TRBJ1-2; 7 bases fit TRBD1. The CDR3 consists of 15 residues. Germline assignment: CDR1 LNHDA and CDR2 SQIVND (reference sequence). Losses at the gene ends were 3 bases for V and 1 base for J; bases not matched to a gene: 5. The CDR3 bases are TGTGCCAGTAGTATTAGGACAGGACTTAACTATGGCTACACCTTC. Residues: CASSIRTGLNYGYTF.

The CDR3, as DNA: TGTGCCAGAAGACTAGCGGGAGGGGGCACAGATACGCAGTATTTT. As protein: CARRLAGGGTDTQYF. This chain joins TRBV19 and TRBJ2-3; TRBD2 matches at 14 bases. The CDR3 loop spans 15 amino acids. CDR1 and CDR2 from the germline V gene are LNHDA and SQIVND (reference sequence). The J segment lost 1 base and the V segment lost 9 bases, leaving 3 bases of the junction unmatched.

The chain couples TRBV7-8 to TRBJ2-7; weak D call: TRBD1 (6 bases). This CDR3 region has 16 residues. Germline values: CDR1 SGHVS, CDR2 FQNEAQ. V gave up 2 bases and J gave up 1 base, with 15 bases separating them. In nucleotides, the CDR3 is TGTGCCAGCAGCTTACCCTCACACGGACAGTCCTACGAGCAGTACTTC. Protein: CASSLPSHGQSYEQYF.

The count of this clone is one. The CDR3 end shows no conserved phenylalanine or tryptophan, and so a read error is likely. The DNA is left out, because the CDR3 cannot be placed on it with certainty; the CDR3 is given as TCRdb lists it. J is TRBJ1-2 and V is TRBV6-1; the table's D gene call, TRBD1, was not cross checked with the DNA. The germline V gene encodes CDR1 MNHNS and CDR2 SASEGT. The CDR3 is 11 residues long, counting both termini. The CDR3 here is CASSEGRPPSV.

This clone was observed a handful of times. This sequence joins TRBV30 and TRBJ1-1; D ambiguous. This CDR3 contains 14 residues. Germline CDR1 reads GTSNPN; CDR2 reads SVGIG (reference sequence). Trimming took 0 bases from V and 0 from J, leaving 8 bases between them. CDR3 loop: CAWSVLAMNTEAFF. DNA for the CDR3: TGTGCCTGGAGTGTGCTAGCGATGAACACTGAAGCTTTCTTT. The variable domain in full, completed from reference TRBV30 and TRBJ1-1, reads SQTIHQWPATLVQPVGSPLSLECTVEGTSNPNLYWYRQAAGRGLQLLFYSVGIGQISSEVPQNLSASRPQDRQFILSSKKLLLSDSGFYLCAWSVLAMNTEAFFGQGTRLTVV.

This clone was seen just once. The rearrangement joins TRBV5-6 to TRBJ1-2, with 7 bases matching TRBD1. Trimming at V came to 4 bases and at J to 4 bases, leaving 22 bases not matched to a gene. CDR1 is SGHDT and CDR2 is YYEEEE in the germline V gene. CDR3 length equals 19 residues. This CDR3 reads CASSGRRQGTALTVYGYTF. DNA of the CDR3: TGTGCCAGCAGCGGTCGGAGGCAGGGGACAGCTCTTACGGTCTATGGCTACACCTTC.

V usage is TRBV7-2 and J usage is TRBJ1-2; D perhaps matches TRBD1 (6 bases). The V end was cut by 4 bases, the J end by 7 bases, with 16 bases between. Germline CDR1 is SGHTA and CDR2 is FQGNSA. CDR3 size: 14 residues. CDR3 residues: CASSSPGHYSGYTF. CDR3 nucleotides: TGTGCCAGCAGCTCACCGGGACATTACTCTGGCTACACCTTC. The variable domain in full, completed from reference TRBV7-2 and TRBJ1-2, reads GAGVSQSPSNKVTEKGKDVELRCDPISGHTALYWYRQSLGQGLEFLIYFQGNSAPDKSGLPSDRFSAERTGGSVSTLTIQRTQQEDSAVYLCASSSPGHYSGYTFGSGTRLTVV.

This chain links TRBV5-1 with TRBJ2-2; tentatively, D is TRBD2 (6 bases). The V and J ends lost 7 bases and 1 base respectively, with 14 bases between them. Germline CDR1 SGHRS, CDR2 YFSETQ. The CDR3 runs 15 residues. CDR3 sequence (DNA): TGCGCCAGCGGAATAGCGGCATTGAACACCGGGGAGCTGTTTTTT. Amino acid sequence: CASGIAALNTGELFF.

The genes are TRBV5-4 and TRBJ2-1; TRBD2 matches at 14 bases. Germline V lookup: CDR1 SGHNT, CDR2 YYREEE (reference sequence). The V segment lost 4 bases and the J segment 0 bases; nucleotides outside the gene matches: 3. The CDR3 totals 17 residues. The CDR3 DNA reads as TGTGCCAGCAGCCCCGGGACTAGCGGGAGCTCCTACAATGAGCAGTTCTTC. It specifies CASSPGTSGSSYNEQFF.

The CDR3 sequence: CASSLGAYGYTF. CDR3 DNA sequence: TGTGCCAGCAGCTTAGGCGCCTATGGCTACACCTTC. The V and J genes are TRBV7-9 and TRBJ1-2; the D is unclear. The V and J ends lost 1 base and 4 bases respectively, with 4 bases between them. CDR1 is SEHNR, CDR2 FQNEAQ, per germline (reference sequence). The CDR3 runs to 12 residues.

The rearrangement links TRBV6-5 to TRBJ2-3; 7 bases are a match to TRBD2. The CDR3 is made up of 13 amino acids. V lost 8 bases to trimming and J lost 6 bases; unmatched junction nucleotides: 8. CDR1 and CDR2 (germline): MNHEY, SVGAGI. Here the CDR3 reads CASAQHGRDTQYF. CDR3 sequence (DNA): TGTGCCAGCGCGCAGCACGGGAGGGATACGCAGTATTTT.

This chain uses TRBV19 with TRBJ1-5, with TRBD1 matching 12 bases. Looked up from germline, CDR1 is LNHDA and CDR2 is SQIVND (reference sequence). V lost 5 bases, J lost 6 bases, and 2 bases stayed unmatched. The CDR3 is 14 residues long. The CDR3 DNA reads TGTGCCAGTAGTGGGACAGGGGGCCTTCAGCCCCAGCATTTT. Its translation is CASSGTGGLQPQHF. Full variable domain (missing parts from reference TRBV19 and TRBJ1-5): DGGITQSPKYLFRKEGQNVTLSCEQNLNHDAMYWYRQDPGQGLRLIYYSQIVNDFQKGDIAEGYSVSREKKESFPLTVTSAQKNPTAFYLCASSGTGGLQPQHFGDGTRLSIL.

V and J are TRBV28 and TRBJ2-7; D possibly corresponds to TRBD2 (6 bases). Germline V gene lookup returns CDR1 MDHEN and CDR2 SYDVKM. CDR3 length equals 16 residues. With 4 bases removed from V and 1 base from J, the gap between germline ends came to 17 bases. CDR3 sequence reads: CASSSPRRVSSYEQYF. DNA for the CDR3: TGTGCCAGCAGTTCCCCCAGGAGGGTTAGTTCCTACGAGCAGTACTTC.

V usage is TRBV2 and J usage is TRBJ2-5; 9 bases match TRBD1. J was trimmed by 3 bases and V by 8 bases; bases with no gene match: 10. This CDR3 region has 15 residues. Germline V lookup: CDR1 SNHLY, CDR2 FYNNEI. The CDR3 DNA reads as TGTGCCAGCCCCCACGGACAGGGGAGAGAAGAGACCCAGTACTTC. It is translated as CASPHGQGREETQYF.

The gene calls are TRBV19 and TRBJ1-1; 7 nucleotides match TRBD1. The CDR3 loop spans 13 amino acids. Germline values: CDR1 LNHDA, CDR2 SQIVND (reference sequence). Trimming took 7 bases from V and 3 from J; bases not matched to a gene: 5. The CDR3 DNA sequence: TGTGCCAGTACCGTTACAGGGGACACTGAAGCTTTCTTT. It specifies CASTVTGDTEAFF.

This chain connects TRBV5-1 to TRBJ1-2; 9 positions agree with TRBD1. J lost 2 bases, V lost 5 bases, and 4 bases had no gene match. The CDR3 spans 14 residues. Germline CDR1 reads SGHRS; CDR2 reads YFSETQ. Here the CDR3 reads CASRPGTGNYGYTF. The CDR3 nucleotides are TGCGCCAGCAGGCCCGGGACAGGGAACTATGGCTACACCTTC.

CDR3 protein: CASTASGPSTDTQYF. The CDR3 DNA sequence: TGTGCCAGCACCGCTAGCGGACCTAGCACAGATACGCAGTATTTT. V and J are TRBV6-6 and TRBJ2-3; 7 bases align to TRBD2. CDR3 length: 15 amino acids. The germline CDR1 and CDR2 sequences are MNHNY and SVGAGI (reference sequence). Losses at the gene ends were 7 bases for V and 0 bases for J; bases not matched to a gene: 7.

On this clone: Its ends do not fully match the called genes, so a read error is possible. In nucleotides, the CDR3 is TGCGCCAGCAGTTTGGGACAGACGTATAATTCACCCCTCCACTTT. Encoded protein: CASSLGQTYNSPLHF. The chain links TRBV5-1 to TRBJ1-6; 7 positions agree with TRBD1. Per the germline V gene, CDR1 is SGHRS and CDR2 is YFSETQ. This CDR3 region has 15 residues.

The chain uses TRBV7-9 and TRBJ2-2, with D possibly matching TRBD2 (5 bases). The CDR3 loop spans 12 amino acids. Trimming removed 3 bases at V and 6 bases at J, with 5 bases between. Germline V gives CDR1 SEHNR, CDR2 FQNEAQ (reference sequence). CDR3 DNA: TGTGCCAGCAGCTTGGAGGCCGGGGAGCTGTTTTTT. Encoded protein: CASSLEAGELFF.

V gene TRBV7-9 combines with J gene TRBJ1-4; no reliable D call. This CDR3 spans 13 amino acids. From germline, CDR1 is SEHNR and CDR2 FQNEAQ (reference sequence). Trimming stripped 8 bases from V and 7 bases from J, with 14 bases between. CDR3 loop: CASSIAGSEKLFF. The CDR3 nucleotides read TGTGCCAGCTCCATCGCGGGGAGTGAAAAACTGTTTTTT.

J is TRBJ1-5 and V is TRBV10-3; tentative D call: TRBD1 (5 bases). Germline values: CDR1 ENHRY, CDR2 SYGVKD. The CDR3 contains 14 residues. V shed 3 bases and J shed 4 bases, with 10 bases lying between them. This CDR3 reads CAISDGGVNQPQHF. CDR3 nucleotide sequence: TGTGCCATCAGTGACGGAGGGGTAAATCAGCCCCAGCATTTT.

This chain links TRBV28 with TRBJ2-7, with TRBD1 identical over 9 bases. Trimming took 8 bases from V and 2 from J; bases not matched to a gene: 7. The CDR3 has 14 residues. Germline CDR1 reads MDHEN; CDR2 reads SYDVKM. For the CDR3, the DNA is TGTGCCAGCCACGACAGGGGGGCCCCCTACGAGCAGTACTTC. Protein product: CASHDRGAPYEQYF.

The V and J genes are TRBV30 and TRBJ1-1; D not resolved. V gave up 7 bases and J gave up 0 bases, with 9 bases separating them. This CDR3 is built from 12 residues. From germline, CDR1 is GTSNPN and CDR2 SVGIG (reference sequence). The CDR3 spells CASSLMNTEAFF. The CDR3 bases are TGTGCCTCCTCTCTAATGAACACTGAAGCTTTCTTT.

The CDR3 region has the DNA TGTGCCAGCAGCTTATCCCCAGGGGGTTATGGCTACACCTTC. This translates into CASSLSPGGYGYTF. The J gene is TRBJ1-2, the V gene TRBV7-3; 7 bases are shared with TRBD1. The germline gives CDR1 SGHTA, CDR2 FQGTGA. The CDR3 is 14 amino acids. With V trimmed by 2 bases and J by 5 bases, 5 bases remained unmatched.

The V call is TRBV5-5, the J call TRBJ1-5; perhaps TRBD1 as D (6 bases). The V and J ends lost 0 bases and 2 bases respectively, with 12 bases between them. Germline CDR1 and CDR2: SGHKS and YYEKEE (reference sequence). The CDR3 spans 16 residues. The chain's CDR3 is CASSLDQGRGNQPQHF. The DNA for the CDR3 is TGTGCCAGCAGCTTGGACCAGGGGCGAGGCAATCAGCCCCAGCATTTT.

V is TRBV6-1 and J is TRBJ2-1, with a weak D call TRBD1 (5 bases). The CDR3 runs 12 residues. CDR1 is MNHNS and CDR2 is SASEGT in the germline V gene. V dropped 8 bases and J dropped 9 bases, with 14 bases sitting between them. CDR3 bases: TGTGCCAGCCGGTTAAGGGGCAGTGAGCAGTTCTTC. It specifies CASRLRGSEQFF.

A word on this clone: The same CDR3 is also encoded by other DNA sequences in this sample. This chain links TRBV30 with TRBJ1-2, with TRBD1 identical over 9 bases. This CDR3 comprises 13 residues. Germline assignment: CDR1 GTSNPN and CDR2 SVGIG (reference sequence). The V gene end was trimmed by 1 base and the J gene end by 4 bases; junction bases not matched to a gene: 1. For the CDR3, the DNA is TGTGCCTGGAGTGGGGGACAGGGCTATGGCTACACCTTC. The encoded protein is CAWSGGQGYGYTF.